Listed here is a single T cell receptor beta chain. The antigen is unknown. The record originates from a study of human T cells and chemical hapten exposure. About the study: Per-sample TCR yield variability stemmed mainly from small pooled library volume differences.

This CDR3 spans 12 amino acids. Deletions cut 11 bases from V and 4 bases from J, with 12 bases between. The study, taken as a whole, reports: TCRs exceeding 1 in 1000 frequency stayed unchanged with DPC sensitization.

What the library attached to individual cDNA molecules were unique molecular identifiers. Authors' analysis steps: TCRs per sample had a median of around 100,000 and ranged from about 23,224 to 750,000. One entry per CDR3 protein results from TCRdb running MiXCR on the RACE reads. Here the V and J calls rest on TCRdb's processing, not on the authors' analysis. The sample has 65,000 to 95,000 distinct CDR3 sequences; around 9.4% are singletons. Noted time point: healthy volunteer bleed at 6 weeks. Total RNA was isolated from whole blood that had not been fractionated. The V gene is TRBV12-3 or TRBV12-4, the J gene TRBJ1-3; D possibly corresponds to TRBD1 (6 bases). Material: whole blood. The sequence came from a female donor in good health. Some clones in this sample may be carry-over from other donors' samples. The CDR3 coding sequence is TGTGCCTCAGCTCAGGGGGGAAACACCATATATTTT. Its translation is CASAQGGNTIYF.